This T cell receptor beta chain originates from a study of blood T cell repertoires in COVID-19. Overall study context: Samples came from the United States, Italy and Spain, spanning acute and convalescent COVID-19. T cells, B-cell-depleted T cells, or PBMCs provided the cDNA or gDNA that served as material.

Authors' data handling: Amplification from reference gene primers served as the basis for estimated nucleated cell counts. This table comes from immunoSEQ multiplex PCR, and its TCRdb copy is limited to in-frame clones, with some not included. That table supplies the V and J calls and clone size; D and trimming were determined from the DNA. In the table there are 130,000 or so clones, about four fifths of which are singletons. Looked up from germline, CDR1 is SGHAT and CDR2 is FQNNGV. The germline V and J ends were trimmed by 5 bases and 5 bases, with 10 bases remaining between them. This CDR3 has 13 residues.

The clonotype was recovered from a woman of 80 years or more with acute or convalescent COVID-19. This sequence joins TRBV11-2 and TRBJ1-5, with D unresolved. Sequencing used peripheral blood. For the CDR3, the DNA is TGTGCCAGCAGCGCCACCGGGGATCAGCCCCAGCATTTT. Amino acids: CASSATGDQPQHF.